The text below deals with one T cell receptor beta chain. What it recognizes is unknown. The data derive from a study of Ad26.COV2.S vaccination and SARS-CoV-2 variants. Study-wide results and limits: Placebo recipients had lower spike-specific TCR breadth than vaccine recipients.

The sample's treatment: some 20 received Ad26.COV2.S at low or high dose, single or two shots; roughly five received placebo; per-sample allocation not given. Sample collection was performed on day 63 after the first vaccine or placebo injection. An adult aged 18-55 years in Boston served as the donor. The length of the CDR3 is 15 residues. The germline CDR1 and CDR2 sequences are SGDLS and YYNGEE. The V segment lost 2 bases and the J segment 0 bases; nucleotides outside the gene matches: 3. Clones were sequenced by immunoSEQ multiplex PCR, and TCRdb holds only the in-frame ones, with some missing. The table has about 430,000 clones, 80% to 95% seen once; the top ten hold 9% to 15%.

The receptor was derived from a person between 18 and 60 years old who received the Ad26.COV2.S COVID-19 vaccine or a placebo. This specimen was peripheral blood, taken in a trial of Ad26.COV2.S vaccine versus placebo. This rearrangement joins TRBV9 to TRBJ2-3; 7 nucleotides align to TRBD1. In DNA form, the CDR3 reads TGTGCCAGCAGCGTCGGACAGGCCAGCACAGATACGCAGTATTTT. Translated, it gives CASSVGQASTDTQYF. The variable domain in full, completed from reference TRBV9 and TRBJ2-3, reads DSGVTQTPKHLITATGQRVTLRCSPRSGDLSVYWYQQSLDQGLQFLIQYYNGEERAKGNILERFSAQQFPDLHSELNLSSLELGDSALYFCASSVGQASTDTQYFGPGTRLTVL.